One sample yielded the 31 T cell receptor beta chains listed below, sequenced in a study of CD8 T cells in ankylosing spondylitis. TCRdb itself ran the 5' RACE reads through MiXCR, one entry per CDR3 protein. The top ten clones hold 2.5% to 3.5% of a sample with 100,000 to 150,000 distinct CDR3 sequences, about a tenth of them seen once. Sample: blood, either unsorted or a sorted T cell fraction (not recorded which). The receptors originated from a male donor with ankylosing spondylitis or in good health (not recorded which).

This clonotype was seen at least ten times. CDR3 loop: CASRKGLTAPYYEQYF. The CDR3 DNA follows: TGCGCCAGCAGGAAAGGGCTCACAGCCCCCTACTACGAGCAGTACTTC. The rearrangement links TRBV5-1 to TRBJ2-7; D gene unclear. Germline-derived CDR1 and CDR2 are SGHRS and YFSETQ. This CDR3 spans 16 amino acids. The ends were cut back, 5 bases at V and 3 bases at J, with 21 bases in the middle.

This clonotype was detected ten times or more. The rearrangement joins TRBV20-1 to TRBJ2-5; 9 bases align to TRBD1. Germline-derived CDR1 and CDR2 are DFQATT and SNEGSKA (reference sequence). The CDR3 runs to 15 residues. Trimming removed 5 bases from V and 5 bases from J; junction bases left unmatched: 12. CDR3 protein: CSASGQGLTGETQYF. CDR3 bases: TGCAGTGCTTCAGGACAGGGGCTAACTGGGGAGACCCAGTACTTC.

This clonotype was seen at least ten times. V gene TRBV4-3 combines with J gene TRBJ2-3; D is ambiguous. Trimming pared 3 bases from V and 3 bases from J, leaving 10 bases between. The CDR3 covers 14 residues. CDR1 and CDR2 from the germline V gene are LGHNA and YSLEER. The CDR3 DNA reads TGCGCCAGCAGCCAGACCCCTTCTACAGATACGCAGTATTTT. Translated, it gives CASSQTPSTDTQYF.

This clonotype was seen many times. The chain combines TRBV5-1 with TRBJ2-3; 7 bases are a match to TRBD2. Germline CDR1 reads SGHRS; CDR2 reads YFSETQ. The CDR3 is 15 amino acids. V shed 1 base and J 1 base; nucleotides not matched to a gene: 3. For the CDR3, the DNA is TGCGCCAGCAGCTTGAAACTAGCGCGCACAGATACGCAGTATTTT. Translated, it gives CASSLKLARTDTQYF.

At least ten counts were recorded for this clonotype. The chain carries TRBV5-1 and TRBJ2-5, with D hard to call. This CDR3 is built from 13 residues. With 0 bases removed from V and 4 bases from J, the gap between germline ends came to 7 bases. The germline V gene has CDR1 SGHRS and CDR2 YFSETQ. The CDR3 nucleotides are TGCGCCAGCAGCTTGGCGTCTACAGAGACCCAGTACTTC. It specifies CASSLASTETQYF.

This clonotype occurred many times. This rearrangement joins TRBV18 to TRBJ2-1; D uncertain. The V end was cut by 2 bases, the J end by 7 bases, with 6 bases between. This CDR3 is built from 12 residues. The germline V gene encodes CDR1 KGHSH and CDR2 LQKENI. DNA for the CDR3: TGTGCCAGCTCACCATTTGAGAATGAGCAGTTCTTC. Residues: CASSPFENEQFF.

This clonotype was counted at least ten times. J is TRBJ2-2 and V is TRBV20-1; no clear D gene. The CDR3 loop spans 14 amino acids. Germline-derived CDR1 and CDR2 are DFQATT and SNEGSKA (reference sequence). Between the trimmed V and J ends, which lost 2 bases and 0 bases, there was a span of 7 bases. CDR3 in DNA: TGCAGTGCTAGAATCGAACCGAACACCGGGGAGCTGTTTTTT. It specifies CSARIEPNTGELFF.

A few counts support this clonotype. The CDR3 DNA is TGTGCCAGCTCACTACAGGGGTCGTCGATCGATGAGCAGTTCTTC. Residues: CASSLQGSSIDEQFF. The J gene is TRBJ2-1, the V gene TRBV18; 7 nucleotides line up with TRBD1. Germline V CDR1 and CDR2: KGHSH, LQKENI. With 4 bases clipped from V and 8 bases from J, the junction kept 11 bases outside the gene matches. This CDR3 contains 15 residues.

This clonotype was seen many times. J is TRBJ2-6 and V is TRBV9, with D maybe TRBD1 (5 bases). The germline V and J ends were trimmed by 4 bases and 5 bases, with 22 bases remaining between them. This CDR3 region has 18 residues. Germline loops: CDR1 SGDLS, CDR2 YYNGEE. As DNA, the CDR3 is TGTGCCAGCAGCCCCCCCTTAGGGCTCTGGACACGGGCCAACGTCCTGACTTTC. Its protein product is CASSPPLGLWTRANVLTF. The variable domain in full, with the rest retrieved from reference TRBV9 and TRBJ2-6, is DSGVTQTPKHLITATGQRVTLRCSPRSGDLSVYWYQQSLDQGLQFLIQYYNGEERAKGNILERFSAQQFPDLHSELNLSSLELGDSALYFCASSPPLGLWTRANVLTFGAGSRLTVL.

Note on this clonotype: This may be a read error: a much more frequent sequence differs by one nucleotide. Here the CDR3 DNA reads TGTGCCAGCAGCTCCCTTGCGGACAGTCACGCCGGGGAGCTGTTTTTT. This sequence encodes CASSSLADSHAGELFF. This chain connects TRBV7-6 to TRBJ2-2, with D possibly TRBD1 on 6 matching bases. Germline V gene lookup returns CDR1 SGHVS and CDR2 FNYEAQ. Trimming took off 4 bases at V and 6 bases at J, with 18 bases between the two ends. The CDR3 runs 16 residues.

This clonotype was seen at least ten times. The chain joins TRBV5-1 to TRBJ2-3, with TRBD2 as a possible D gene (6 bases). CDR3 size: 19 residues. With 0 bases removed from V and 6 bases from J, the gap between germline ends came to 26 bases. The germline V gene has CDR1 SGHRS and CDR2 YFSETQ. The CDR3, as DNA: TGCGCCAGCAGCTTGGCCGGGAGTGCGGACCCGGGTTGGAGGGATACGCAGTATTTT. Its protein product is CASSLAGSADPGWRDTQYF.

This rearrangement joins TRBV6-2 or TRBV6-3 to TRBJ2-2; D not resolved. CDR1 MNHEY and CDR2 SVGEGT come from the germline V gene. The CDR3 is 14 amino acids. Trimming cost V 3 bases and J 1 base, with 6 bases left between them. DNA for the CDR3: TGTGCCAGCAGTTATTTACAGAACACCGGGGAGCTGTTTTTT. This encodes CASSYLQNTGELFF.

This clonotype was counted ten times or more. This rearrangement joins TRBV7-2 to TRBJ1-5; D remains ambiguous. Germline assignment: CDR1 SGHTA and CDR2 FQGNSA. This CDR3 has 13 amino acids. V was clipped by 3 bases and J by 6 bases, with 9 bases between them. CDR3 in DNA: TGTGCCAGCAGCTTCCCCGGGTTTCAGCCCCAGCATTTT. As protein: CASSFPGFQPQHF.

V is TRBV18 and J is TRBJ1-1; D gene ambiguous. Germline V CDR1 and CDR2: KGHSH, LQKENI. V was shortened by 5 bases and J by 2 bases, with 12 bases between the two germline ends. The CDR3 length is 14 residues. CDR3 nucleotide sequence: TGTGCCAGCTCAATGGGTTTAGACAACACTGAAGCTTTCTTT. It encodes CASSMGLDNTEAFF.

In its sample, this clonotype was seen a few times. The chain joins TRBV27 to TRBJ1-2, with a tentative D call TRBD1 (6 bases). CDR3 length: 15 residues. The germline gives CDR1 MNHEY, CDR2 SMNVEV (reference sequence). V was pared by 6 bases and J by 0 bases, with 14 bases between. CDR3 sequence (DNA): TGTGCCAGCAGATGGGTACAGGGTCCTAACTATGGCTACACCTTC. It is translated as CASRWVQGPNYGYTF.

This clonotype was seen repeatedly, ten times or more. CDR3 loop: CASSYADRAVSGNTIYF. CDR3 nucleotides: TGTGCCAGCAGTTACGCGGACAGGGCAGTCTCTGGAAACACCATATATTTT. The chain employs TRBV6-5 and TRBJ1-3; 8 nucleotides align to TRBD1. The germline V gene has CDR1 MNHEY and CDR2 SVGAGI. The length of the CDR3 is 17 residues. The V gene end was trimmed by 2 bases and the J gene end by 0 bases; junction bases not matched to a gene: 6.

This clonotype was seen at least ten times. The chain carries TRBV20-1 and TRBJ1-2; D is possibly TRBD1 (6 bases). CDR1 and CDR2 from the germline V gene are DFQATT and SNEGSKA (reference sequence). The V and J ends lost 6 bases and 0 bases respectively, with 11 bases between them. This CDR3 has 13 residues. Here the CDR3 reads CSAPDRANYGYTF. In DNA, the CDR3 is TGCAGTGCACCGGACAGAGCTAACTATGGCTACACCTTC.

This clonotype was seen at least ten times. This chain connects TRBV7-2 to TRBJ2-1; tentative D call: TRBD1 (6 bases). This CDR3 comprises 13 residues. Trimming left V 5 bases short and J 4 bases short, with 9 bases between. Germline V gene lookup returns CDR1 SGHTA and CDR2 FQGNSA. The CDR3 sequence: CASSPDRYNEQFF. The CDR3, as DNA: TGTGCCAGCAGCCCCGACAGGTACAATGAGCAGTTCTTC.

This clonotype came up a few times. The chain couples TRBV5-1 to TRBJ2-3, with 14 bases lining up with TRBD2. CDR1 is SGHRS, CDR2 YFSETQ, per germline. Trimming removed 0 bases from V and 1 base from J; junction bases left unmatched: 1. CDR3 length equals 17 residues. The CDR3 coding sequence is TGCGCCAGCAGCTTGGGGGGACTAGCGGGAGGCACAGATACGCAGTATTTT. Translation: CASSLGGLAGGTDTQYF.

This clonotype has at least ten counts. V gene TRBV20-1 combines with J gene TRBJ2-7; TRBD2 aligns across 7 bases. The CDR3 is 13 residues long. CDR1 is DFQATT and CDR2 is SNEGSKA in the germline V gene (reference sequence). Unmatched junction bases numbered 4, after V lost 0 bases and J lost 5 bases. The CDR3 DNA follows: TGCAGTGCTAGAGAATGGCTAGCGGACGAGCAGTACTTC. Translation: CSAREWLADEQYF.

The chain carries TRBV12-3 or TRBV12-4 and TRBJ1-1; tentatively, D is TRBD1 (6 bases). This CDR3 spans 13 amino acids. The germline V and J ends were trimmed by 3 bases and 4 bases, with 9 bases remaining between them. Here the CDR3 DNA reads TGTGCCAGCAGTTTCGGGGGCGGCACTGAAGCTTTCTTT. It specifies CASSFGGGTEAFF.

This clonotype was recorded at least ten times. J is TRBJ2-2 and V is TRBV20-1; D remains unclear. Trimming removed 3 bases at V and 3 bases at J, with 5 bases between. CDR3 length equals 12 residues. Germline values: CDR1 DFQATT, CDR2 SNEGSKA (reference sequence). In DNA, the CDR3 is TGCAGTGCTAGGTCCGACACCGGGGAGCTGTTTTTT. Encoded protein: CSARSDTGELFF.

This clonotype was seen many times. The CDR3 DNA sequence: TGTGCCAGCAGCCAAGATGGGGCGGGAGGTCAGCCCCAGCATTTT. Protein sequence: CASSQDGAGGQPQHF. The chain uses TRBV3-1 and TRBJ1-5, with D possibly TRBD1 on 5 matching bases. The V gene's germline CDR1 is LGHDT and CDR2 YNNKEL (reference sequence). This CDR3 has 15 residues. V was shortened by 0 bases and J by 6 bases, with 12 bases between the two germline ends.

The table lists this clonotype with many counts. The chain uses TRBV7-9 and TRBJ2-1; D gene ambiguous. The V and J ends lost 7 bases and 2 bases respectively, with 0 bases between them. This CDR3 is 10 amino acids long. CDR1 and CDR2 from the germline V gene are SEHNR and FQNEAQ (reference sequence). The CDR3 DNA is TGTGCCAGCACCTACAATGAGCAGTTCTTC. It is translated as CASTYNEQFF. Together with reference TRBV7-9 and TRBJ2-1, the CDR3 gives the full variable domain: DTGVSQNPRHKITKRGQNVTFRCDPISEHNRLYWYRQTLGQGPEFLTYFQNEAQLEKSRLLSDRFSAERPKGSFSTLEIQRTEQGDSAMYLCASTYNEQFFGPGTRLTVL.

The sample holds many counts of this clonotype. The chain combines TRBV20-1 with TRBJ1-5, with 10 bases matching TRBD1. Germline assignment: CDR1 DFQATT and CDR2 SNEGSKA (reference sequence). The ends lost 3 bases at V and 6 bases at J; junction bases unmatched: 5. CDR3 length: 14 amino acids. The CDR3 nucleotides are TGCAGTGCTAGGGCTCGACAGGGGGCTCAGCCCCAGCATTTT. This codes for CSARARQGAQPQHF.

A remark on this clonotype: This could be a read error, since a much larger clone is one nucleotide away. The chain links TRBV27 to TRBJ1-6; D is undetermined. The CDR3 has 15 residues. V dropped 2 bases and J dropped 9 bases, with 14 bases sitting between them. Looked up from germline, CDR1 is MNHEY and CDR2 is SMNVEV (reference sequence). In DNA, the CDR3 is TGTGCCAGCAGTTTAAGTGGGGTCCTGATTTCACCCCTCCACTTT. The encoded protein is CASSLSGVLISPLHF.

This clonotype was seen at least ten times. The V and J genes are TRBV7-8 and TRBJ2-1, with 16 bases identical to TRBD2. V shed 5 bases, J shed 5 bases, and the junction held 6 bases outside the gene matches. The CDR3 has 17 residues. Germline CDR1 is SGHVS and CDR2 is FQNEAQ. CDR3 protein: CASSPGTSGRANNEQFF. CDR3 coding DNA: TGTGCCAGCAGCCCCGGGACTAGCGGGAGGGCTAACAATGAGCAGTTCTTC.

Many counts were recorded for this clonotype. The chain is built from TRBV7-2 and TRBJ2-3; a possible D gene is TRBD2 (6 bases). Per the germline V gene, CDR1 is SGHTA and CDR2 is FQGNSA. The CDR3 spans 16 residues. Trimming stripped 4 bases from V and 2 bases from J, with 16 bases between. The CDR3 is CASSSWGDFDTDTQYF. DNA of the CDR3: TGTGCCAGCAGCTCGTGGGGGGACTTCGACACAGATACGCAGTATTTT.

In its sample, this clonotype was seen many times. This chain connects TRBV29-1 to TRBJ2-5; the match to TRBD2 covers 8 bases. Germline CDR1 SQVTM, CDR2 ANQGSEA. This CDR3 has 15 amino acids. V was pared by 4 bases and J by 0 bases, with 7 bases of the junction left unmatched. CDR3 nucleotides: TGCAGCGTTGCGACTAGCGAGAAGTACCAAGAGACCCAGTACTTC. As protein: CSVATSEKYQETQYF.

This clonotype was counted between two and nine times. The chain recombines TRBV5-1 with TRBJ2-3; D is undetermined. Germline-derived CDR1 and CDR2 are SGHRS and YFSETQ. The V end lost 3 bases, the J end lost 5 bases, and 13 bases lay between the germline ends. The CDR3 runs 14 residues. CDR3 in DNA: TGCGCCAGCAGCTCCCTACGGGCCGGAGATACGCAGTATTTT. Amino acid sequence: CASSSLRAGDTQYF.

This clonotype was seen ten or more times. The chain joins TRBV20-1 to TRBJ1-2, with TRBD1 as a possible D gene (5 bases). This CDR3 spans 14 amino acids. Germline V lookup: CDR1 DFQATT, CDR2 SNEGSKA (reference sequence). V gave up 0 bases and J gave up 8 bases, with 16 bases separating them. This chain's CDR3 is CSARDGRDESGYTF. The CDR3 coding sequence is TGCAGTGCTAGAGATGGCAGGGATGAGAGCGGCTACACCTTC.